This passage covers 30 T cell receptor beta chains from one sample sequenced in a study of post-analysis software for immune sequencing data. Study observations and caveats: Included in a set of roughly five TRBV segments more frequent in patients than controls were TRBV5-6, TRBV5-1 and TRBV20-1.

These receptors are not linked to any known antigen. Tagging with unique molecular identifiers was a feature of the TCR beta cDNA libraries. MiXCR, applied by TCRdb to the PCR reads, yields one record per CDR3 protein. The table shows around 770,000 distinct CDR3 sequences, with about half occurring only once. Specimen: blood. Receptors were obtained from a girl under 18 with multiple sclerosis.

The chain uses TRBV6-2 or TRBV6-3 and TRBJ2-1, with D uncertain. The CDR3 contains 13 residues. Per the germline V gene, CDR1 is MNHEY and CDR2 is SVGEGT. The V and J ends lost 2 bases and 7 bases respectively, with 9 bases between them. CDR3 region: CASSYQQWNEQFF. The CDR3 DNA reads TGTGCCAGCAGTTACCAACAGTGGAATGAGCAGTTCTTC.

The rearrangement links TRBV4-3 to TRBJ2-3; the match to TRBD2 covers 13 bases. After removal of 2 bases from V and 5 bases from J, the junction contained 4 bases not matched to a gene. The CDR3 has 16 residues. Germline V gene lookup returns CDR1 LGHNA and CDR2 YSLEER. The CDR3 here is CASSQSGLAGLDTQYF. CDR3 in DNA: TGCGCCAGCAGCCAATCGGGACTAGCGGGACTAGATACGCAGTATTTT.

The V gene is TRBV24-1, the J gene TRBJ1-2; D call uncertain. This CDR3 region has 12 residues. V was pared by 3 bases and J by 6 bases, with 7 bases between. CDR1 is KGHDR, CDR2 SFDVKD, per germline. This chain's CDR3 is CATSDMTDGYTF. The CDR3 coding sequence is TGTGCCACCAGTGATATGACGGATGGCTACACCTTC.

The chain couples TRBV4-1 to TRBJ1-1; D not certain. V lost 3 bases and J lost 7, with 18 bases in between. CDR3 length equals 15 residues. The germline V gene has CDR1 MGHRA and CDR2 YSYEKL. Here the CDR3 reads CASSQVGEGGGEAFF. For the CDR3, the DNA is TGCGCCAGCAGCCAGGTGGGAGAGGGAGGCGGTGAAGCTTTCTTT.

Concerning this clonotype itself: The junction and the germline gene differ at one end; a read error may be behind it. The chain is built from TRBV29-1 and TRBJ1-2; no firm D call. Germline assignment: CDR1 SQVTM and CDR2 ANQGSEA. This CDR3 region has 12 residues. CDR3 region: CSVEVGNYGCTF. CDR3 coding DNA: TGCAGCGTTGAAGTAGGGAACTATGGCTGCACCTTC. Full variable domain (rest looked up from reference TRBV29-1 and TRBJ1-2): SAVISQKPSRDICQRGTSLTIQCQVDSQVTMMFWYRQQPGQSLTLIATANQGSEATYESGFVIDKFPISRPNLTFSTLTVSNMSPEDSSIYLCSVEVGNYGCTFGSGTRLTVV.

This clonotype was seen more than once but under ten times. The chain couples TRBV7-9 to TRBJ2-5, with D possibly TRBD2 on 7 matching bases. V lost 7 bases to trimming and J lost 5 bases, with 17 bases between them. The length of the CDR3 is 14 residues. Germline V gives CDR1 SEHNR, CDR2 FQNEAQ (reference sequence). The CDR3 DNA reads TGTGCCAGCAACCAGGGGCGGGAGTATGAGACCCAGTACTTC. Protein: CASNQGREYETQYF.

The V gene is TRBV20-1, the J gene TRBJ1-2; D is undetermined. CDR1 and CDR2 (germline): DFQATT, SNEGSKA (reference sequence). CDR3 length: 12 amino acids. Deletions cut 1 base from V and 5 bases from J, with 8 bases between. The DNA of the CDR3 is TGCAGTGCTAGAGGGCAGGAATATGGCTACACCTTC. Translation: CSARGQEYGYTF.

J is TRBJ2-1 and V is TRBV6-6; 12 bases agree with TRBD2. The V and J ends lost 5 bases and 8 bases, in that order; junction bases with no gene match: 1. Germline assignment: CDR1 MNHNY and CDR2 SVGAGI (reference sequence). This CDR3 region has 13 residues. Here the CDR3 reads CASSRTSGDEQFF. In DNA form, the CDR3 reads TGTGCCAGCAGTCGGACTAGCGGGGATGAGCAGTTCTTC.

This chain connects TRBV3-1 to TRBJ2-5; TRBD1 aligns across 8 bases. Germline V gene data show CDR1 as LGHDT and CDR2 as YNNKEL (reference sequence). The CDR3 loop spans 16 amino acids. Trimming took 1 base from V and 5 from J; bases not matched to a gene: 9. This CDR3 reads CASSQGLQGAGETQYF. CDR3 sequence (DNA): TGTGCCAGCAGCCAAGGGCTCCAGGGGGCTGGGGAGACCCAGTACTTC.

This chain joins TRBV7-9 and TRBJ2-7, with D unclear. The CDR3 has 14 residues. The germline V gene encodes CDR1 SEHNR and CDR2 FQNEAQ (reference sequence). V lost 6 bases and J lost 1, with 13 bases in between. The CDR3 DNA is TGTGCCAGCAGTAACGTGGGTCGGTCCTACGAGCAGTACTTC. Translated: CASSNVGRSYEQYF.

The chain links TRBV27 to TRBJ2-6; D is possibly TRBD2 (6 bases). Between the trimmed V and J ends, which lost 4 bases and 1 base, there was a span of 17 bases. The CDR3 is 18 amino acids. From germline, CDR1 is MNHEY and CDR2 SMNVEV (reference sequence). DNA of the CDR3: TGTGCCAGCAGTTCCATCGGAGGGGACCGATCTGGGGCCAACGTCCTGACTTTC. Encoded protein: CASSSIGGDRSGANVLTF. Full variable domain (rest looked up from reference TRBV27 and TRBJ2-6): EAQVTQNPRYLITVTGKKLTVTCSQNMNHEYMSWYRQDPGLGLRQIYYSMNVEVTDKGDVPEGYKVSRKEKRNFPLILESPSPNQTSLYFCASSSIGGDRSGANVLTFGAGSRLTVL.

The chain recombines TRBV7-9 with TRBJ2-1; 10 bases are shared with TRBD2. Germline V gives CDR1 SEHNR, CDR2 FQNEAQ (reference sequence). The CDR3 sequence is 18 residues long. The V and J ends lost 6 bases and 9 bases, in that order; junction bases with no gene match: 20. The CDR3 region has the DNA TGTGCCAGCAGGCCCCTAGTGGGGACTAGCGACCTACTAGGTGAGCAGTTCTTC. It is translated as CASRPLVGTSDLLGEQFF.

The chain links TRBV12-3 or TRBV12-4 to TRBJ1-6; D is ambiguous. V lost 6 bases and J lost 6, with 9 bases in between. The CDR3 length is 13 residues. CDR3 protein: CASSSLFNSPLHF. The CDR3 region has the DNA TGTGCCAGCAGCTCCCTATTTAATTCACCCCTCCACTTT.

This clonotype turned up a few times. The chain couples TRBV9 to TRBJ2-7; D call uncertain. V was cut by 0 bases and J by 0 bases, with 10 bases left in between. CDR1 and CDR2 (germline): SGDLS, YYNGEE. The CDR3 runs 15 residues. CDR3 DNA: TGTGCCAGCAGCGTAGGTAGTGATTACTCCTACGAGCAGTACTTC. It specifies CASSVGSDYSYEQYF.

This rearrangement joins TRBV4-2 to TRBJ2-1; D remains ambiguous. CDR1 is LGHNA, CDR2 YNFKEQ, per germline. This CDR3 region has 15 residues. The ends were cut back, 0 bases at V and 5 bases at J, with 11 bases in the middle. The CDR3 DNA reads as TGTGCCAGCAGCCAAGAAGGGTTGTCCCACAATGAGCAGTTCTTC. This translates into CASSQEGLSHNEQFF.

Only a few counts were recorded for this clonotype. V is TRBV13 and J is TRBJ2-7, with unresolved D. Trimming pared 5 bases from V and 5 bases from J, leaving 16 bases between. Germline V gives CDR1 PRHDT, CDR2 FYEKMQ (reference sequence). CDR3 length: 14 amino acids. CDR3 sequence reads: CASSGRTAIDEQYF. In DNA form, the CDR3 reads TGTGCCAGCAGCGGTCGGACGGCCATCGACGAGCAGTACTTC.

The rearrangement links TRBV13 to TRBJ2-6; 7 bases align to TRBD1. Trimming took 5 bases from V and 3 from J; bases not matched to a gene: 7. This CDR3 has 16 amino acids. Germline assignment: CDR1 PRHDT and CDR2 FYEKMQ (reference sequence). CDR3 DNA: TGTGCCAGCAGCCCTCCTACAGGGGATGGGGCCAACGTCCTGACTTTC. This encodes CASSPPTGDGANVLTF.

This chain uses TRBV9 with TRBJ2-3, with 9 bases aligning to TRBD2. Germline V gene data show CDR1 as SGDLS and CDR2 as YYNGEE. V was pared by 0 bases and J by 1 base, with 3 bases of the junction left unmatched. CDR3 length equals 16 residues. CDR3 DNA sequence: TGTGCCAGCAGCGTAGGGCTAGCGGGACGCACAGATACGCAGTATTTT. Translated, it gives CASSVGLAGRTDTQYF.

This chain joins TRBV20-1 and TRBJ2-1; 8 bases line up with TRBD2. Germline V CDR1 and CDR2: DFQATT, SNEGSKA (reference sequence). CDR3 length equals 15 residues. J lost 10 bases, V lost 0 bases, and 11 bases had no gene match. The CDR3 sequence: CSARDRGLGIGEQFF. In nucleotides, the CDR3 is TGCAGTGCTAGAGATAGGGGACTAGGGATTGGGGAGCAGTTCTTC.

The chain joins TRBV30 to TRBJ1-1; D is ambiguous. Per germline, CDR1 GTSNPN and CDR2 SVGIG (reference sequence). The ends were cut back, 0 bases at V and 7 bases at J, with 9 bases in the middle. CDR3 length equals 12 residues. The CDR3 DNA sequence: TGTGCCTGGAGTGTCAGGCAGATTGAAGCTTTCTTT. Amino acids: CAWSVRQIEAFF.

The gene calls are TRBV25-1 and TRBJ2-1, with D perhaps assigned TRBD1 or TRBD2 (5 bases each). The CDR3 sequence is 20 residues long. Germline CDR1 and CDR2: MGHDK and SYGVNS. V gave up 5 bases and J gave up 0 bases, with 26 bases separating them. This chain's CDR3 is CASSNWGSSAPSSSYNEQFF. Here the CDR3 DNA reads TGTGCCAGCAGTAACTGGGGGTCCTCAGCTCCTTCTAGCTCCTACAATGAGCAGTTCTTC.

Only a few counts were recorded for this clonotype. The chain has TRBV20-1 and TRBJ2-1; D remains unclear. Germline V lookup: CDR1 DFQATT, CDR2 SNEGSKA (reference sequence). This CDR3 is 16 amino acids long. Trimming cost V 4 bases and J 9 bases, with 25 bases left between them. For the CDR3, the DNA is TGCAGTGCTACATTCCCCCCCCCCAGAGCTGTTGTTGAGCAGTTCTTC. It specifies CSATFPPPRAVVEQFF.

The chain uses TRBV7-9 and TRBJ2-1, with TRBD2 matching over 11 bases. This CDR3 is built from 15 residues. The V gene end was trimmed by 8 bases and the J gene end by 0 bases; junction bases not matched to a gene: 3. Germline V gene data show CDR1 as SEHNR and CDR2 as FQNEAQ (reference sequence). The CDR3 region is CASRSGRASYNEQFF. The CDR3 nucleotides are TGTGCCAGCCGTAGCGGGAGGGCCTCCTACAATGAGCAGTTCTTC.

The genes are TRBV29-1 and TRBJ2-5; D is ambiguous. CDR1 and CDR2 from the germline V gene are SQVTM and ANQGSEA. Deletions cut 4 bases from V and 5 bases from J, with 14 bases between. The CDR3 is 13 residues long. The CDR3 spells CSVAMSGRETQYF. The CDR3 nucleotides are TGCAGCGTTGCTATGAGTGGGCGGGAGACCCAGTACTTC.

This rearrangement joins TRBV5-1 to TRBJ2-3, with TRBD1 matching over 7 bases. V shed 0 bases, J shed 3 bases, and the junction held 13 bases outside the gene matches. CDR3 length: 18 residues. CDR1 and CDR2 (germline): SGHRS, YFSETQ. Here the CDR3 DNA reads TGCGCCAGCAGCTTGGCCGTGTCCAAAGAACAGGGGACAGATACGCAGTATTTT. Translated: CASSLAVSKEQGTDTQYF.

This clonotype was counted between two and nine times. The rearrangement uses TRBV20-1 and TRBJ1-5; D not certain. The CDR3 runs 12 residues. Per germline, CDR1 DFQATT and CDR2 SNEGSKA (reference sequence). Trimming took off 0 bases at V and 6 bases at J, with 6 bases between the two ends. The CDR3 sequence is CSARDGLQPQHF. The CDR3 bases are TGCAGTGCTAGAGATGGGCTTCAGCCCCAGCATTTT.

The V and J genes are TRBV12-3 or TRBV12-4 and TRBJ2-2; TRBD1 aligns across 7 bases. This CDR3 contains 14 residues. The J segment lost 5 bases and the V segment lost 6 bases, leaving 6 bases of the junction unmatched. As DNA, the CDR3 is TGTGCCAGCAGACGGGACAGCCTGACCGGGGAGCTGTTTTTT. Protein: CASRRDSLTGELFF.

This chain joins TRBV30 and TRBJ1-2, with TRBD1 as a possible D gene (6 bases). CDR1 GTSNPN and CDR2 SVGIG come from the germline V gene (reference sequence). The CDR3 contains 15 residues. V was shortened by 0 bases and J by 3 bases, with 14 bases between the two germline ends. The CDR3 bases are TGTGCCTGGAGTGTTGACAGGAGGGGAGACTATGGCTACACCTTC. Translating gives CAWSVDRRGDYGYTF. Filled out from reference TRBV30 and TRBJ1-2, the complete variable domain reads SQTIHQWPATLVQPVGSPLSLECTVEGTSNPNLYWYRQAAGRGLQLLFYSVGIGQISSEVPQNLSASRPQDRQFILSSKKLLLSDSGFYLCAWSVDRRGDYGYTFGSGTRLTVV.

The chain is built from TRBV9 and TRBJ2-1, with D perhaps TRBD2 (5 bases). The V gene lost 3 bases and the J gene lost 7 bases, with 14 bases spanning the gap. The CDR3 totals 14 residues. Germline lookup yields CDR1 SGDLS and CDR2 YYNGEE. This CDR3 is CASSGDPRGNEQFF. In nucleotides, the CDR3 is TGTGCCAGCAGCGGAGATCCACGGGGAAATGAGCAGTTCTTC. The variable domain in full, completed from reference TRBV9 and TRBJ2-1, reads DSGVTQTPKHLITATGQRVTLRCSPRSGDLSVYWYQQSLDQGLQFLIQYYNGEERAKGNILERFSAQQFPDLHSELNLSSLELGDSALYFCASSGDPRGNEQFFGPGTRLTVL.

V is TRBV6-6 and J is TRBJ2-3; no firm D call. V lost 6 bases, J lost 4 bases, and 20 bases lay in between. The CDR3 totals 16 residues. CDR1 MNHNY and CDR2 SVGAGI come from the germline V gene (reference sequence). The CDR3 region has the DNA TGTGCCAGCAGCCTTACATCTGGGCGGTTCGCAGATACGCAGTATTTT. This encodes CASSLTSGRFADTQYF.